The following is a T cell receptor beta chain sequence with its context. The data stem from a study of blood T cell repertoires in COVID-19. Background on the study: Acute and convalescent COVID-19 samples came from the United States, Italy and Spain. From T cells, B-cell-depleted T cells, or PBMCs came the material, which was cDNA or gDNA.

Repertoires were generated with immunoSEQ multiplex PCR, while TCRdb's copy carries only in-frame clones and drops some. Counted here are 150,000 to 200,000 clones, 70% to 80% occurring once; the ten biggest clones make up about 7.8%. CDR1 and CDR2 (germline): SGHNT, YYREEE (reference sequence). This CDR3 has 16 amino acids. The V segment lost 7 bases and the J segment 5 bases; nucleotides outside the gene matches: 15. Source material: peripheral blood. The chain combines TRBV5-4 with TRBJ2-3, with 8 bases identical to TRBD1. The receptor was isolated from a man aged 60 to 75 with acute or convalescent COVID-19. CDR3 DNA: TGTGCCAGCTCTTCAGCGACAGGGGCCGCGGAAGATACGCAGTATTTT. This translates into CASSSATGAAEDTQYF. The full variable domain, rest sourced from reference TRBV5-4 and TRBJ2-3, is ETGVTQSPTHLIKTRGQQVTLRCSSQSGHNTVSWYQQALGQGPQFIFQYYREEENGRGNFPPRFSGLQFPNYSSELNVNALELDDSALYLCASSSATGAAEDTQYFGPGTRLTVL.